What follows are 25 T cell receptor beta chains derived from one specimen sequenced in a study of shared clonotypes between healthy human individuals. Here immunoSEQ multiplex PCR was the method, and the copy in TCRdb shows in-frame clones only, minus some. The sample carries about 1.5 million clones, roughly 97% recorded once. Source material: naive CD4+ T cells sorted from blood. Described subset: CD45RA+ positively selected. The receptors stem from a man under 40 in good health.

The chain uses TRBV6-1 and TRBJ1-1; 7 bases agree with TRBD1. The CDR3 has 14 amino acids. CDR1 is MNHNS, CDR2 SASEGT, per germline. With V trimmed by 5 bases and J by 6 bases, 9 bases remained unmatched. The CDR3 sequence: CASSSDRVSAEAFF. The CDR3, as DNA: TGTGCCAGCAGTTCCGACAGGGTGTCCGCTGAAGCTTTCTTT.

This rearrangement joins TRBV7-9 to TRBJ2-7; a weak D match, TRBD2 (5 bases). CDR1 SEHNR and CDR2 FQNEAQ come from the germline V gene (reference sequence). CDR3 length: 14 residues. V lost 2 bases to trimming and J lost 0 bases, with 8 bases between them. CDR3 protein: CASSLRENSYEQYF. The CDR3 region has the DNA TGTGCCAGCAGCTTAAGGGAGAACTCCTACGAGCAGTACTTC.

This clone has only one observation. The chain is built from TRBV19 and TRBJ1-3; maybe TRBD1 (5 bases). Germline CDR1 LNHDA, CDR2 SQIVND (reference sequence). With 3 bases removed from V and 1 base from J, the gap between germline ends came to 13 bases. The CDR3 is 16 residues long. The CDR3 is CASSIGQGRSGNTIYF. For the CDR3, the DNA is TGTGCCAGTAGTATCGGGCAGGGTAGATCTGGAAACACCATATATTTT.

CDR3 loop: CASSRTSGRSHEQFF. The CDR3, as DNA: TGTGCCAGCAGCCGGACTAGCGGGAGATCGCATGAGCAGTTCTTC. The chain uses TRBV14 and TRBJ2-1, with TRBD2 identical over 13 bases. This CDR3 has 15 amino acids. J was trimmed by 8 bases and V by 4 bases; bases with no gene match: 5. Germline V gene sequence: CDR1 SGHDN, CDR2 FVKESK.

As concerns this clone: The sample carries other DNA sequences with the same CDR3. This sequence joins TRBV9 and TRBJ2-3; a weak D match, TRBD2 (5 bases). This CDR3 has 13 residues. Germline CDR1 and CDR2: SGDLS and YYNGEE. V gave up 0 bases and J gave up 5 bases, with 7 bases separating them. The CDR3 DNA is TGTGCCAGCAGCGTAGTGAGCGGAGATACGCAGTATTTT. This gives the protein CASSVVSGDTQYF.

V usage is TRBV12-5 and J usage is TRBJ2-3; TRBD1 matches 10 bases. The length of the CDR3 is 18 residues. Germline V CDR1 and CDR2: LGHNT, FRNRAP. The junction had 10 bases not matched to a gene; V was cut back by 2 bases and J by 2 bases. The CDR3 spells CASGLPTLDRGNTDTQYF. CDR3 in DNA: TGTGCTAGTGGTTTGCCCACCCTGGACAGGGGGAACACAGATACGCAGTATTTT.

The CDR3 nucleotides are TGTGCCAGCAGCCAATTATTGGGGGCCCCGAACACCGGGGAGCTGTTTTTT. It translates to CASSQLLGAPNTGELFF. The rearrangement links TRBV14 to TRBJ2-2, with D tentatively TRBD1 (6 bases). V was trimmed by 2 bases and J by 0 bases, leaving 13 bases between them. The CDR3 has 17 residues. Germline values: CDR1 SGHDN, CDR2 FVKESK.

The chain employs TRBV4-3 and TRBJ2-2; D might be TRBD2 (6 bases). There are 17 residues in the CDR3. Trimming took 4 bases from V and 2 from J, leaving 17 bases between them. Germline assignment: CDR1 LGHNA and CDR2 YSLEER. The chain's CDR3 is CASSLFSGGDNTGELFF. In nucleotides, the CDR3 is TGCGCCAGCAGCCTTTTCTCCGGGGGAGACAACACCGGGGAGCTGTTTTTT.

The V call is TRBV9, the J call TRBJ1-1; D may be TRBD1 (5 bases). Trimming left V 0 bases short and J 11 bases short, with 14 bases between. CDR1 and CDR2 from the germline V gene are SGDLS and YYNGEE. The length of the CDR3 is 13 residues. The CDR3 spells CASSVGGGGVAFF. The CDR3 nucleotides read TGTGCCAGCAGCGTAGGGGGTGGAGGGGTCGCTTTCTTT.

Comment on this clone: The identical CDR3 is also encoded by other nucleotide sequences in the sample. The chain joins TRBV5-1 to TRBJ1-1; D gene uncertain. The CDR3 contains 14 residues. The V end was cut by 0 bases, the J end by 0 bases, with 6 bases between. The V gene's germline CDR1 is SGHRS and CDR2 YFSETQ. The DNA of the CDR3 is TGCGCCAGCAGCTTGGATGCCATGAACACTGAAGCTTTCTTT. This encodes CASSLDAMNTEAFF.

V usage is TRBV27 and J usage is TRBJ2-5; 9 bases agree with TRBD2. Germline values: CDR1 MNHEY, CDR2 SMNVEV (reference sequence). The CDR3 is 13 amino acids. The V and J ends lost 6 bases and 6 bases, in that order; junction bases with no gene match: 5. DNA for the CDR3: TGTGCCAGCAGAGGAACTAGCGGGCAGACCCAGTACTTC. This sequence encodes CASRGTSGQTQYF.

CDR3 nucleotides: TGCGCCAGCAGCTCCGAACTTAGCGGGAGGTCCGAGCAGTACTTC. This sequence encodes CASSSELSGRSEQYF. The rearrangement uses TRBV5-1 and TRBJ2-7, with TRBD2 identical over 10 bases. Trimming removed 3 bases from V and 6 bases from J; junction bases left unmatched: 9. The CDR3 totals 15 residues. CDR1 and CDR2 from the germline V gene are SGHRS and YFSETQ.

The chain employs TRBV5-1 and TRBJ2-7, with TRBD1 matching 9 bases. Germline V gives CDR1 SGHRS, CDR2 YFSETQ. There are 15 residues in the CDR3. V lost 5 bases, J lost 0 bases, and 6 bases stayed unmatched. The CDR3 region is CASSRQGDVSYEQYF. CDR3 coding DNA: TGCGCCAGCAGTAGACAGGGGGACGTCTCCTACGAGCAGTACTTC.

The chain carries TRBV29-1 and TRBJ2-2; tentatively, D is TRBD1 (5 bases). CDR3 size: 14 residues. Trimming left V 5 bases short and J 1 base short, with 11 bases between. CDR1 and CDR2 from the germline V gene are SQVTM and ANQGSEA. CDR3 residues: CSVRRTLNTGELFF. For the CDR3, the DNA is TGCAGCGTTCGACGGACACTGAACACCGGGGAGCTGTTTTTT.

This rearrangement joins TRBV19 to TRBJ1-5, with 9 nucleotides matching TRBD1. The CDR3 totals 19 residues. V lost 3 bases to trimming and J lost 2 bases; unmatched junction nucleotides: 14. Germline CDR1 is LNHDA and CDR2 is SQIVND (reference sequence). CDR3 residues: CASSMHPGTGFGGNQPQHF. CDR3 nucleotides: TGTGCCAGTAGTATGCACCCCGGGACAGGGTTCGGAGGCAATCAGCCCCAGCATTTT.

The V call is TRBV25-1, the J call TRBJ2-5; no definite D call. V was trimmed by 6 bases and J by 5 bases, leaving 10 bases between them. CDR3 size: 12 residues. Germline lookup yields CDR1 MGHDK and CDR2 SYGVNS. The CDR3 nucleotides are TGTGCCAGCAGCTATACCAGGGAGACCCAGTACTTC. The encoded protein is CASSYTRETQYF.

The CDR3 coding sequence is TGTGCCAGCAGCTCGTCAGGCGGGACTGAAGCTTTCTTT. Protein: CASSSSGGTEAFF. The chain employs TRBV7-2 and TRBJ1-1; D is uncertain. Germline assignment: CDR1 SGHTA and CDR2 FQGNSA. The CDR3 runs 13 residues. V was cut by 4 bases and J by 5 bases, with 11 bases left in between.

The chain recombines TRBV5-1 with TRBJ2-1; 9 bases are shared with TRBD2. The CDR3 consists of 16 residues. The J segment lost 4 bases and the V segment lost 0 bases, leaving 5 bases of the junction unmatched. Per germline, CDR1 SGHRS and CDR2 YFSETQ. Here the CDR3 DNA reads TGCGCCAGCAGCTTGGCGGTTCTAGCGGGATACAATGAGCAGTTCTTC. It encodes CASSLAVLAGYNEQFF.

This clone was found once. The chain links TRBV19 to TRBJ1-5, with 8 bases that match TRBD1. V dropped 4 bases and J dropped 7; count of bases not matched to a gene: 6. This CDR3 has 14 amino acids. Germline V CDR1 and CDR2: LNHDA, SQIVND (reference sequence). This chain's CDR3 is CASSKAGGAQPQHF. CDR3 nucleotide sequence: TGTGCCAGTAGTAAGGCAGGGGGCGCGCAGCCCCAGCATTTT.

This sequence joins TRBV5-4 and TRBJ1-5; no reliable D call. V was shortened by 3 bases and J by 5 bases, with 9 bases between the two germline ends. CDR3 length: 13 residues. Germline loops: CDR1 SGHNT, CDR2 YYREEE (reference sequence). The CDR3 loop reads CASSSARDQPQHF. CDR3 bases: TGTGCCAGCAGCTCGGCCCGGGATCAGCCCCAGCATTTT. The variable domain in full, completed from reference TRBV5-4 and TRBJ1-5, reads ETGVTQSPTHLIKTRGQQVTLRCSSQSGHNTVSWYQQALGQGPQFIFQYYREEENGRGNFPPRFSGLQFPNYSSELNVNALELDDSALYLCASSSARDQPQHFGDGTRLSIL.

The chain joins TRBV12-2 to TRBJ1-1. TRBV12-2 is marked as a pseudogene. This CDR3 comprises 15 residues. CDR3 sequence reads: CASRSPEYLYTEAFF. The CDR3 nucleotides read TGTGCAAGTCGCTCCCCAGAGTACCTCTACACTGAAGCTTTCTTT.

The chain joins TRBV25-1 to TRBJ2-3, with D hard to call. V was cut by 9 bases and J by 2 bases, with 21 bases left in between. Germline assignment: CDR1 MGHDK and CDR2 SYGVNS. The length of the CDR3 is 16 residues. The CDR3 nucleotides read TGTGCCAGTAGCCCAGTCGGGTGGCCTCACACAGATACGCAGTATTTT. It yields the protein CASSPVGWPHTDTQYF. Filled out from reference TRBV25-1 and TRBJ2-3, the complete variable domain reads EADIYQTPRYLVIGTGKKITLECSQTMGHDKMYWYQQDPGMELHLIHYSYGVNSTEKGDLSSESTVSRIRTEHFPLTLESARPSHTSQYLCASSPVGWPHTDTQYFGPGTRLTVL.

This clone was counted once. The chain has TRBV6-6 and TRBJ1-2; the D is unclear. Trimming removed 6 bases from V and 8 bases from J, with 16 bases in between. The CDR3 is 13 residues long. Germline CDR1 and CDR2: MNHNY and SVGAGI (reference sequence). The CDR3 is CASSLGSGRGYTF. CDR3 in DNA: TGTGCCAGCAGCCTAGGATCAGGACGGGGCTACACCTTC.

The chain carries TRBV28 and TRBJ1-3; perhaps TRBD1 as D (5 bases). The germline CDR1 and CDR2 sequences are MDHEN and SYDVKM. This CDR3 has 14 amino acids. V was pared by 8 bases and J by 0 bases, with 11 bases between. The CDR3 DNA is TGTGCCAGCGAAGACAGTCGCTCTGGAAACACCATATATTTT. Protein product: CASEDSRSGNTIYF.

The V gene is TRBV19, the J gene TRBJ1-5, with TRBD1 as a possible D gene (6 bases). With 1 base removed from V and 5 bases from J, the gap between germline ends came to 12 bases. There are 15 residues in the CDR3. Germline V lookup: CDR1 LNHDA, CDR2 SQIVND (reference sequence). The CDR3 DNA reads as TGTGCCAGTAGTATAGGAGTACCAGGGGATCAGCCCCAGCATTTT. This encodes CASSIGVPGDQPQHF.